This entry features one T cell receptor (beta chain) sequence. Its matching antigen is unknown. MiXCR, applied by TCRdb to the reads, yields one record per CDR3 protein. The repertoire holds roughly 90,000 distinct CDR3 sequences, with around 32% as singletons. The data are from a study of T cell repertoires in cytomegalovirus infection. Study-wide context: Recently described HLA-C-restricted plus well-studied HLA-B-restricted CMV epitopes were used.

Germline trimming cut 2 bases from V and 3 bases from J; bases unmatched to any gene: 11. CDR3 length equals 18 residues. Germline CDR1 is MNHEY and CDR2 is SMNVEV (reference sequence). This TCR was recovered from a human donor in good health (CMV status not recorded). Some clones in this sample may be carry-over from other donors' samples. The rearrangement uses TRBV27 and TRBJ2-2, with 8 bases identical to TRBD1. The specimen comprised CD8+ T cells from cultured PBMCs, sampled from culture after CMV antigen stimulation. CDR3 in DNA: TGTGCCAGCAGTTTACAGTGGACAGGGACTGAGGACACCGGGGAGCTGTTTTTT. This encodes CASSLQWTGTEDTGELFF.